This T cell receptor beta chain came from a study of blood T cell repertoires in COVID-19. Study in general: The analysed material was cDNA or gDNA that came from T cells, B-cell-depleted T cells, or PBMCs.

Profiled with immunoSEQ multiplex PCR; TCRdb holds only in-frame clones, not every one. The repertoire has a few hundred thousand clones, 86% of them found once; the top ten carry about 7%. Germline V lookup: CDR1 SGHDT, CDR2 YYEEEE. Losses at the gene ends were 2 bases for V and 3 bases for J; bases not matched to a gene: 3. This CDR3 region has 14 residues. The TCR sequence derives from a woman aged 55-70 years with COVID-19, enrolled during active disease. The sample consisted of peripheral blood. The gene calls are TRBV5-6 and TRBJ2-7; 9 nucleotides match TRBD1. As DNA, the CDR3 is TGTGCCAGCAGCTTACAGGGGGCTATCTACGAGCAGTACTTC. Protein product: CASSLQGAIYEQYF. Based on the CDR3 plus reference TRBV5-6 and TRBJ2-7, the full variable domain is DAGVTQSPTHLIKTRGQQVTLRCSPKSGHDTVSWYQQALGQGPQFIFQYYEEEERQRGNFPDRFSGHQFPNYSSELNVNALLLGDSALYLCASSLQGAIYEQYFGPGTRLTVT.